Below, 31 T cell receptor beta chains from the same sample are listed, as sequenced in a study of blood T cell repertoires in COVID-19. Generated by immunoSEQ multiplex PCR, the TCRdb table keeps only in-frame clones and is missing some. The sample lists about 75,000 clones; roughly 90% were seen once. The sequenced sample was peripheral blood. The receptor set was obtained from a human donor in a cohort sampled during active COVID-19.

The chain links TRBV7-3 to TRBJ1-1; weak D call: TRBD1 (6 bases). The length of the CDR3 is 13 residues. Looked up from germline, CDR1 is SGHTA and CDR2 is FQGTGA. Trimming pared 4 bases from V and 3 bases from J, leaving 9 bases between. The CDR3 is CASSYNRDTEAFF. The CDR3 nucleotides read TGTGCCAGCAGCTACAACAGGGACACTGAAGCTTTCTTT.

This chain joins TRBV4-1 and TRBJ1-6; tentatively, D is TRBD1 (6 bases). Between the trimmed V and J ends, which lost 2 bases and 5 bases, there was a span of 13 bases. Germline V gives CDR1 MGHRA, CDR2 YSYEKL. The length of the CDR3 is 16 residues. For the CDR3, the DNA is TGCGCCAGCAGCCAAAGTGGGACAAGAAATAATTCACCCCTCCACTTT. Translated: CASSQSGTRNNSPLHF.

V usage is TRBV5-1 and J usage is TRBJ2-1, with a weak D call TRBD1 (6 bases). V was pared by 4 bases and J by 0 bases, with 14 bases between. The CDR3 runs 16 residues. The germline gives CDR1 SGHRS, CDR2 YFSETQ. This chain's CDR3 is CASSPEDRSSYNEQFF. CDR3 in DNA: TGCGCCAGCAGCCCAGAAGACAGGAGCTCCTACAATGAGCAGTTCTTC.

The chain employs TRBV27 and TRBJ2-5, with D unclear. There are 17 residues in the CDR3. With 2 bases removed from V and 7 bases from J, the gap between germline ends came to 23 bases. Germline V lookup: CDR1 MNHEY, CDR2 SMNVEV (reference sequence). Here the CDR3 reads CASSLRIGSLERGTQYF. The CDR3 DNA reads TGTGCCAGCAGTTTAAGGATTGGGTCCCTGGAAAGAGGGACCCAGTACTTC.

The chain uses TRBV19 and TRBJ2-3, with D uncertain. Germline V CDR1 and CDR2: LNHDA, SQIVND (reference sequence). The CDR3 is 16 amino acids. V shed 1 base and J shed 0 bases, with 11 bases lying between them. The CDR3 bases are TGTGCCAGTAGTATAGTTGGCACGCACAGCACAGATACGCAGTATTTT. Translated: CASSIVGTHSTDTQYF. Combining the CDR3 with reference TRBV19 and TRBJ2-3 gives the whole variable domain DGGITQSPKYLFRKEGQNVTLSCEQNLNHDAMYWYRQDPGQGLRLIYYSQIVNDFQKGDIAEGYSVSREKKESFPLTVTSAQKNPTAFYLCASSIVGTHSTDTQYFGPGTRLTVL.

The J gene is TRBJ2-1, the V gene TRBV7-9, with a tentative D call TRBD2 (5 bases). The germline V gene encodes CDR1 SEHNR and CDR2 FQNEAQ (reference sequence). The CDR3 consists of 15 residues. V was trimmed by 0 bases and J by 1 base, leaving 7 bases between them. The DNA of the CDR3 is TGTGCCAGCAGCTTAGCGGGAGTATCCTACAATGAGCAGTTCTTC. Its protein product is CASSLAGVSYNEQFF.

CDR3 loop: CASSSPGQGFYEQYF. CDR3 DNA: TGTGCCAGCAGCTCTCCGGGACAGGGGTTCTACGAGCAGTACTTC. The chain links TRBV13 to TRBJ2-7; 10 bases are a match to TRBD1. Germline V lookup: CDR1 PRHDT, CDR2 FYEKMQ (reference sequence). The CDR3 runs 15 residues. V shed 4 bases and J 3 bases; nucleotides not matched to a gene: 6.

This chain connects TRBV2 to TRBJ1-5; no definite D call. With 2 bases removed from V and 5 bases from J, the gap between germline ends came to 7 bases. This CDR3 has 13 residues. The V gene's germline CDR1 is SNHLY and CDR2 FYNNEI. In nucleotides, the CDR3 is TGTGCCAGCAGTGAATCCGGTTATCAGCCCCAGCATTTT. This sequence encodes CASSESGYQPQHF.

The chain combines TRBV16 with TRBJ2-1, with D possibly being TRBD1 (5 bases). CDR1 is KGHSY and CDR2 is FQNENV in the germline V gene. The CDR3 totals 15 residues. Trimming left V 9 bases short and J 0 bases short, with 15 bases between. As DNA, the CDR3 is TGTGCCAGTAAAGGGGTCCAGAGCTCCTACAATGAGCAGTTCTTC. Translated: CASKGVQSSYNEQFF.

The CDR3, as DNA: TGTGCCAGCAGCCCCCAGAGCGGGGTTGAATCACCCCTCCACTTT. Protein: CASSPQSGVESPLHF. The V gene is TRBV9, the J gene TRBJ1-6; D is ambiguous. Per germline, CDR1 SGDLS and CDR2 YYNGEE. The CDR3 is made up of 15 amino acids. The germline V and J ends were trimmed by 4 bases and 10 bases, with 18 bases remaining between them.

The CDR3 here is CASSTLGQGVDYEQYF. The CDR3 DNA reads TGTGCCAGCAGCACATTGGGACAGGGAGTGGATTACGAGCAGTACTTC. This chain uses TRBV7-8 with TRBJ2-7; 9 bases map to TRBD1. The CDR3 consists of 16 residues. Germline V gene data show CDR1 as SGHVS and CDR2 as FQNEAQ. The junction had 12 bases not matched to a gene; V was cut back by 5 bases and J by 4 bases.

The genes are TRBV6-2 or TRBV6-3 and TRBJ1-1; possibly TRBD1 for D (6 bases). This CDR3 spans 14 amino acids. Germline lookup yields CDR1 MNHEY and CDR2 SVGEGT. The V and J ends lost 2 bases and 0 bases respectively, with 7 bases between them. The CDR3 region is CASSYGQMNTEAFF. The CDR3 region has the DNA TGTGCCAGCAGTTACGGACAGATGAACACTGAAGCTTTCTTT.

The chain joins TRBV6-2 or TRBV6-3 to TRBJ1-4; D unclear. Germline V gene sequence: CDR1 MNHEY, CDR2 SVGEGT. V was clipped by 0 bases and J by 1 base, with 6 bases between them. The CDR3 extends over 15 amino acids. In DNA, the CDR3 is TGTGCCAGCAGTTACTCACGGGTAACTAATGAAAAACTGTTTTTT. Translated: CASSYSRVTNEKLFF.

The chain joins TRBV2 to TRBJ2-5; 7 bases fit TRBD2. The CDR3 sequence is 13 residues long. Trimming took 6 bases from V and 7 from J; bases not matched to a gene: 8. From germline, CDR1 is SNHLY and CDR2 FYNNEI. CDR3: CASRDQPGGTQYF. DNA of the CDR3: TGTGCCAGCAGAGACCAACCGGGGGGGACCCAGTACTTC.

The chain recombines TRBV6-2 or TRBV6-3 with TRBJ2-4; TRBD2 matches at 9 bases. Germline V CDR1 and CDR2: MNHEY, SVGEGT. The CDR3 totals 15 residues. The trim removed 5 bases at V and 0 bases at J, leaving 2 bases unmatched. CDR3 DNA: TGTGCCAGCAGTCAGCGGGGGGAAGCCAAAAACATTCAGTACTTC. Protein product: CASSQRGEAKNIQYF.

This chain uses TRBV5-5 with TRBJ2-3; D unclear. Germline CDR1 and CDR2: SGHKS and YYEKEE (reference sequence). This CDR3 is 14 amino acids long. Between the trimmed V and J ends, which lost 0 bases and 2 bases, there was a span of 7 bases. CDR3 sequence reads: CASSLGETTDTQYF. The DNA for the CDR3 is TGTGCCAGCAGCTTGGGAGAAACCACAGATACGCAGTATTTT.

This clone occurred once. The chain is built from TRBV24-1 and TRBJ2-3, with TRBD2 identical over 10 bases. This CDR3 region has 19 residues. Germline lookup yields CDR1 KGHDR and CDR2 SFDVKD. The V gene end was trimmed by 5 bases and the J gene end by 2 bases; junction bases not matched to a gene: 15. Written as DNA, the CDR3 is TGTGCCACCAGTGCGTCTCTAGGGGCTAGCGGGAGCAACACAGATACGCAGTATTTT. Amino acid sequence: CATSASLGASGSNTDTQYF.

The chain is built from TRBV6-5 and TRBJ2-7, with 11 nucleotides matching TRBD2. The CDR3 is made up of 15 amino acids. Germline CDR1 is MNHEY and CDR2 is SVGAGI. V trimming: 6 bases; J trimming: 2 bases; junction bases outside the gene matches: 6. The CDR3 sequence is CASRVLAGGAYEQYF. CDR3 in DNA: TGTGCCAGCAGGGTGTTAGCGGGGGGGGCCTACGAGCAGTACTTC.

V gene TRBV18 combines with J gene TRBJ1-1; TRBD1 aligns across 10 bases. Looked up from germline, CDR1 is KGHSH and CDR2 is LQKENI. The length of the CDR3 is 15 residues. With V trimmed by 6 bases and J by 5 bases, 9 bases remained unmatched. The CDR3 nucleotides read TGTGCCAGCTCGGAAAGACAGGGGGCGATGACTGAAGCTTTCTTT. As protein: CASSERQGAMTEAFF. Combining the CDR3 with reference TRBV18 and TRBJ1-1 gives the whole variable domain NAGVMQNPRHLVRRRGQEARLRCSPMKGHSHVYWYRQLPEEGLKFMVYLQKENIIDESGMPKERFSAEFPKEGPSILRIQQVVRGDSAAYFCASSERQGAMTEAFFGQGTRLTVV.

The rearrangement links TRBV9 to TRBJ2-5; the match to TRBD1 covers 7 bases. The CDR3 spans 15 residues. Germline CDR1 SGDLS, CDR2 YYNGEE. With 2 bases clipped from V and 4 bases from J, the junction kept 8 bases outside the gene matches. CDR3 sequence: CASSVQTGTGETQYF. The CDR3 bases are TGTGCCAGCAGCGTGCAGACAGGGACCGGAGAGACCCAGTACTTC.

The gene calls are TRBV19 and TRBJ1-2; TRBD1 is a possible D gene (6 bases). The CDR3 totals 13 residues. Germline CDR1 LNHDA, CDR2 SQIVND (reference sequence). V shed 3 bases and J shed 4 bases, with 9 bases lying between them. The CDR3 nucleotides read TGTGCCAGTAGTATGGACAGTAGCTATGGCTACACCTTC. This gives the protein CASSMDSSYGYTF. The full variable domain, rest sourced from reference TRBV19 and TRBJ1-2, is DGGITQSPKYLFRKEGQNVTLSCEQNLNHDAMYWYRQDPGQGLRLIYYSQIVNDFQKGDIAEGYSVSREKKESFPLTVTSAQKNPTAFYLCASSMDSSYGYTFGSGTRLTVV.

This sequence joins TRBV4-3 and TRBJ1-6; a possible D gene is TRBD1 (5 bases). V lost 0 bases and J lost 9, with 18 bases in between. The germline V gene has CDR1 LGHNA and CDR2 YSLEER. There are 17 residues in the CDR3. Here the CDR3 DNA reads TGCGCCAGCAGCCAAGACTATGGGGGGTCTTACGGTTCACCCCTCCACTTT. It specifies CASSQDYGGSYGSPLHF.

CDR3 DNA sequence: TGTGCCAGCAGTCTTAGCGGGGGCGTTTACGAGCAGTACTTC. Translation: CASSLSGGVYEQYF. The gene calls are TRBV7-2 and TRBJ2-7; TRBD2 matches at 9 bases. Germline V gene lookup returns CDR1 SGHTA and CDR2 FQGNSA. The CDR3 contains 14 residues. V shed 6 bases and J 4 bases; nucleotides not matched to a gene: 7.

The V gene is TRBV4-2, the J gene TRBJ1-2; D possibly corresponds to TRBD1 (6 bases). The germline V gene encodes CDR1 LGHNA and CDR2 YNFKEQ. The length of the CDR3 is 15 residues. Trimming stripped 3 bases from V and 8 bases from J, with 19 bases between. CDR3 sequence (DNA): TGTGCCAGCAGCCAGGGACATACTTTTGTCGGAGGCTACACCTTC. Encoded protein: CASSQGHTFVGGYTF.

V gene TRBV29-1 combines with J gene TRBJ2-3; no clear D gene. The CDR3 spans 13 residues. Deletions cut 4 bases from V and 2 bases from J, with 10 bases between. Germline CDR1 reads SQVTM; CDR2 reads ANQGSEA. Here the CDR3 DNA reads TGCAGCGTTGCCCCGCGAACCACAGATACGCAGTATTTT. It codes for CSVAPRTTDTQYF.

This chain joins TRBV7-6 and TRBJ2-7; D possibly corresponds to TRBD1 (6 bases). The germline gives CDR1 SGHVS, CDR2 FNYEAQ. The ends were cut back, 5 bases at V and 2 bases at J, with 13 bases in the middle. The CDR3 covers 14 residues. The CDR3 region is CASSTRTDTYEQYF. The CDR3 DNA reads TGTGCCAGCAGCACCCGGACAGACACCTACGAGCAGTACTTC.

The CDR3 nucleotides are TGTGCCAGCTCACCGGACAGGGTTGACTCTGGAAACACCATATATTTT. Its translation is CASSPDRVDSGNTIYF. V is TRBV18 and J is TRBJ1-3, with 8 bases matching TRBD1. Germline loops: CDR1 KGHSH, CDR2 LQKENI. This CDR3 is built from 16 residues. Trimming cost V 3 bases and J 0 bases; bases outside gene matches: 4.

The chain couples TRBV3-1 (or the pseudogene TRBV3-2) to TRBJ2-1, with TRBD1 matching 8 bases. This CDR3 has 15 amino acids. The germline CDR1 and CDR2 sequences are LGHDT and YNNKEL (reference sequence). Trimming cost V 8 bases and J 2 bases; bases outside gene matches: 8. The CDR3 loop is CASATPGQAYNEQFF. In DNA form, the CDR3 reads TGTGCCAGCGCAACCCCGGGACAGGCCTACAATGAGCAGTTCTTC.

This clone was detected only a few times. The chain carries TRBV4-3 and TRBJ1-6; possibly TRBD1 for D (5 bases). The CDR3 is 16 residues long. V was pared by 0 bases and J by 6 bases, with 12 bases between. CDR1 and CDR2 from the germline V gene are LGHNA and YSLEER. The chain's CDR3 is CASSQEITGVNSPLHF. CDR3 DNA: TGCGCCAGCAGCCAAGAGATCACAGGAGTTAATTCACCCCTCCACTTT.

The chain joins TRBV18 to TRBJ1-2; 12 bases match TRBD1. The CDR3 runs 14 residues. V was clipped by 7 bases and J by 10 bases; unmatched bases: 10. Germline V CDR1 and CDR2: KGHSH, LQKENI. CDR3 DNA sequence: TGTGCCAGCTACGAACGCCGGGACAGGGGGCACTACACCTTC. It encodes CASYERRDRGHYTF.

This chain joins TRBV19 and TRBJ1-2; D is uncertain. Germline-derived CDR1 and CDR2 are LNHDA and SQIVND (reference sequence). V lost 3 bases to trimming and J lost 5 bases, with 19 bases between them. CDR3 length: 16 amino acids. In DNA, the CDR3 is TGTGCCAGTAGTATCCGGGATGGGCGGCTTCGGTATGGCTACACCTTC. Its protein is CASSIRDGRLRYGYTF.